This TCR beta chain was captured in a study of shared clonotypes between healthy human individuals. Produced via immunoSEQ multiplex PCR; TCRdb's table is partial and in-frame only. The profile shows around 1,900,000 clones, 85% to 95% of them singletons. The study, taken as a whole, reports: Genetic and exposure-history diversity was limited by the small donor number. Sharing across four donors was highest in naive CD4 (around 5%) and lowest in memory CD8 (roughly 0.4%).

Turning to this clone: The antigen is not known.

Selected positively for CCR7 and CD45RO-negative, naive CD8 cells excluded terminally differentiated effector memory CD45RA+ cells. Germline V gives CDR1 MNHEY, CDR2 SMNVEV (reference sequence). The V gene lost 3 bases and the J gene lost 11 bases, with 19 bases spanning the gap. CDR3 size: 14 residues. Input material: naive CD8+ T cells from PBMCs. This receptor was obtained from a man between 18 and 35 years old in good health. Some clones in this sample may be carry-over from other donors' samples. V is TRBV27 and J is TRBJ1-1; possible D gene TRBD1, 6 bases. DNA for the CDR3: TGTGCCAGCAGTTTCGGGGGGGCGCCCGGAGGCGCTTTCTTT. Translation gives CASSFGGAPGGAFF.